This TCR beta chain was profiled in a study of CD8 T cells in Susac syndrome. Findings and limits, study-wide: The study conceded that relatively few individuals underwent its TCR sequencing and HLA analysis.

Random hexamers were used to reverse transcribe an amount of roughly 0.45 to 1 ug RNA. immunoSEQ multiplex PCR amplified TCR beta CDR3 across 54 Vbeta, 13 Jbeta. TCRdb re-derived calls from the immunoSEQ multiplex PCR reads in MiXCR, one entry per CDR3 protein. The sample records over 300,000 distinct CDR3 sequences, about 92% being singletons. TEMRA cells were enriched by FACS, and CD4+ and CD8+ T cells were negatively isolated. As to this clonotype: Its antigen is currently unknown.

In germline, CDR1 is MDHEN, CDR2 SYDVKM. The length of the CDR3 is 17 residues. Losses at the gene ends were 4 bases for V and 3 bases for J; bases not matched to a gene: 12. The receptor was isolated from a human donor with multiple sclerosis. This chain links TRBV28 with TRBJ1-1; TRBD1 matches 9 bases. The sample consisted of CD4+ T cells from PBMCs. The CDR3 DNA reads as TGTGCCAGCAGTTCCTACAGGGGGCGCGGGAAGGACACTGAAGCTTTCTTT. Amino acids: CASSSYRGRGKDTEAFF.